What follows describes a single TCR beta chain. The antigen is unknown. Assay used: immunoSEQ multiplex PCR; TCRdb lists only in-frame clones, some missing. The sample has 220,000 or so clones, over 80% seen once. This entry comes from a study of cytomegalovirus exposure and HLA in healthy donors. General study points: The CMV antigen specificity of a few CMV-associated chains was confirmed through in vitro analysis. High specificity and sensitivity for cytomegalovirus status were reported for the classifier. A list of around 150 TCR beta chains associated with cytomegalovirus was given.

V was pared by 5 bases and J by 5 bases, with 13 bases between. This CDR3 is built from 13 residues. CDR1 and CDR2 from the germline V gene are SGHRS and YFSETQ. The sequence derives from a woman younger than 45 in good health and CMV-seropositive. The sample taken for sequencing was PBMCs. V is TRBV5-1 and J is TRBJ1-2; possible D gene TRBD1, 5 bases. CDR3 sequence (DNA): TGCGCCAGCAGGCCCCCAAGGGGATATGGCTACACCTTC. As protein: CASRPPRGYGYTF.